These T cell receptor beta chains were read from a single sample in a study of blood T cell repertoires in COVID-19. Clones were read by immunoSEQ multiplex PCR, and TCRdb kept only the in-frame ones, dropping some. The table has approximately 190,000 clones, about 83% seen once. Specimen: peripheral blood. These receptors were collected from a woman in her seventies with active or convalescent COVID-19. CDR3s include the opening cysteine and the closing phenylalanine or tryptophan. The order of the fields is J gene, V gene, D gene, clone size, CDR3 DNA, CDR3 protein. The D gene is left open where the match is weak. Not all rows give a size; the values are once, few, many and, for expanded clones, a class.

J: TRBJ2-7
V: TRBV4-1
D: TRBD1
size: .
DNA: TGCGCCAGCAGCCAAGACGACAGGGGGAGGGAGCAGTACTTC
CDR3: CASSQDDRGREQYF

J: TRBJ1-1
V: TRBV5-1
D: TRBD1
size: .
DNA: TGCGCCAGCAGTCAAGGGGGCACGAACACTGAAGCTTTCTTT
CDR3: CASSQGGTNTEAFF

J: TRBJ1-1
V: TRBV19
D: TRBD1
size: .
DNA: TGTGCCAGTAGTCTGCAAGGGACAGAGCACTTGAACACTGAAGCTTTCTTT
CDR3: CASSLQGTEHLNTEAFF

J: TRBJ1-1
V: TRBV3-1/TRBV3-2
D: TRBD1
size: .
DNA: TGTGCCAGCAGCCAAGGAACAGGGGCTGAAGCTTTCTTT
CDR3: CASSQGTGAEAFF

J: TRBJ2-5
V: TRBV7-3
D: TRBD1
size: .
DNA: TGTGCCAGCAGCCCAACAGGGGTAGAGACCCAGTACTTC
CDR3: CASSPTGVETQYF

J: TRBJ2-1
V: TRBV19
D: TRBD1
size: .
DNA: TGTGCCAGTAGTATATTTGGGACAGGGAGCTCCTACAATGAGCAGTTCTTC
CDR3: CASSIFGTGSSYNEQFF

J: TRBJ2-1
V: TRBV3-1/TRBV3-2
D: TRBD2
size: once
DNA: TGTGCCAGCAGCCAGGCGGGAGGAGGAGAGCAGTTCTTC
CDR3: CASSQAGGGEQFF

J: TRBJ2-5
V: TRBV19
D: TRBD1
size: .
DNA: TGTGCCAGTAGTACCGGGACAGGGGTAAGAGAGACCCAGTACTTC
CDR3: CASSTGTGVRETQYF

J: TRBJ2-1
V: TRBV9
D: TRBD2
size: once
DNA: TGTGCCAGCAGCGTACTAGCGGGAGGACTCAATGAGCAGTTCTTC
CDR3: CASSVLAGGLNEQFF

J: TRBJ2-7
V: TRBV30
D: .
size: once
DNA: TGTGCCTGGAGTCCGGGACAAGAGCAGTACTTC
CDR3: CAWSPGQEQYF

J: TRBJ2-1
V: TRBV3-1/TRBV3-2
D: .
size: .
DNA: TGTGCCAGCAGCCAAGTTGGACGACCAGGGGATGAGCAGTTCTTC
CDR3: CASSQVGRPGDEQFF

J: TRBJ2-1
V: TRBV5-1
D: .
size: once
DNA: TGCGCCAGCAGCTTGGCGGGAGAGCCCTACAATGAGCAGTTCTTC
CDR3: CASSLAGEPYNEQFF

J: TRBJ2-3
V: TRBV3-1/TRBV3-2
D: TRBD2
size: .
DNA: TGTGCCAGCAGCCCTGGACTAGCTCAGGATACGCAGTATTTT
CDR3: CASSPGLAQDTQYF

J: TRBJ2-1
V: TRBV14
D: TRBD2
size: .
DNA: TGTGCCAGCAGCCAAGCCTTAGCGGGAGGTGGTGAGCAGTTCTTC
CDR3: CASSQALAGGGEQFF

J: TRBJ1-1
V: TRBV18
D: TRBD1
size: .
DNA: TGTGCCAGCTCAAGGGACAGGGACACTGAAGCTTTCTTT
CDR3: CASSRDRDTEAFF

J: TRBJ1-4
V: TRBV4-1
D: .
size: .
DNA: TGCGCCAGCAGCCAAGCGATCGGTGGGGCAGCTTCTAATGAAAAACTGTTTTTT
CDR3: CASSQAIGGAASNEKLFF

J: TRBJ2-1
V: TRBV29-1
D: TRBD2
size: .
DNA: TGCAGCGGAGAAGCGGGAGGGCCTGAACAGTTCTTC
CDR3: CSGEAGGPEQFF

J: TRBJ2-1
V: TRBV5-1
D: TRBD1
size: .
DNA: TGCGCCAGCAGCTTCCAGGACAGGCGAATAGGCAATGAGCAGTTCTTC
CDR3: CASSFQDRRIGNEQFF

J: TRBJ2-3
V: TRBV28
D: TRBD2
size: .
DNA: TGTGCCAGCAGTTCCCGACTAGCGGGAGGGTTGGATACGCAGTATTTT
CDR3: CASSSRLAGGLDTQYF

J: TRBJ1-2
V: TRBV6-5
D: .
size: .
DNA: TGTGCCACCACTGGGAGCTGGACGTATGGCTACACCTTC
CDR3: CATTGSWTYGYTF

J: TRBJ2-7
V: TRBV7-4
D: .
size: .
DNA: TGTGCCAGCAGCTTAGTGGTGGGCGCCCGAGATGGGGGGTGTAGCAACGAGCAGTACTTC
CDR3: CASSLVVGARDGGCSNEQYF

J: TRBJ1-2
V: TRBV2
D: .
size: .
DNA: TGTGCCAGCAGTGGATCGGGGAGGGTGGGCTACACCTTC
CDR3: CASSGSGRVGYTF